The following is a T cell receptor (beta chain) sequence with its context. V lost 1 base and J 0 bases, leaving 13 bases between the germline ends. There are 17 residues in the CDR3. Germline CDR1 MGHRA, CDR2 YSYEKL. These data originate in a study of T cell changes during pregnancy in multiple sclerosis. Measured with immunoSEQ multiplex PCR; TCRdb has only the in-frame clones, and not every one. The sample includes 85,000 to 120,000 clones, about 90% of them seen just once. The chain is built from TRBV4-1 and TRBJ1-3; no definite D call. Sequencing was performed on peripheral blood, taken before pregnancy. This sequence was found in a female donor with multiple sclerosis, enrolled in a pregnancy study. CDR3 protein: CASSQAPPGSSGNTIYF. The CDR3 DNA is TGCGCCAGCAGCCAAGCTCCCCCCGGGAGCTCTGGAAACACCATATATTTT.